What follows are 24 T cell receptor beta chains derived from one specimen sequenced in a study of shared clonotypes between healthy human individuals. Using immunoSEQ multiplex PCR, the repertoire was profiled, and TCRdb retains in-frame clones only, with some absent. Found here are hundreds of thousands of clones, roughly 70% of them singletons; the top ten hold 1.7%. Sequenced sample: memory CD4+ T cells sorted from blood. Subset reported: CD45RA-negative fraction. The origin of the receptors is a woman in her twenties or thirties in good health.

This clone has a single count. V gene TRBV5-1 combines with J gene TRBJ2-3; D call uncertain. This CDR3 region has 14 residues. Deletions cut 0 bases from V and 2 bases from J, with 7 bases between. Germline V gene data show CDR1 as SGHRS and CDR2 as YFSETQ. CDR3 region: CASSLEWTTDTQYF. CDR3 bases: TGCGCCAGCAGCTTGGAGTGGACCACAGATACGCAGTATTTT.

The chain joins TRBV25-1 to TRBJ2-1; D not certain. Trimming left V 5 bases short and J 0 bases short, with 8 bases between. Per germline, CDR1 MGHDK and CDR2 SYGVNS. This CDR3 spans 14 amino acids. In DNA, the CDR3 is TGTGCCAGCAGTCGGAAAGTCTCCTACAATGAGCAGTTCTTC. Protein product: CASSRKVSYNEQFF.

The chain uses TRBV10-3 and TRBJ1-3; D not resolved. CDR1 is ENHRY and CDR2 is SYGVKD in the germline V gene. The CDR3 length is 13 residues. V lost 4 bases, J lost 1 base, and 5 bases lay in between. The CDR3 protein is CAISVGSGNTIYF. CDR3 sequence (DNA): TGTGCCATCAGTGTGGGTTCTGGAAACACCATATATTTT.

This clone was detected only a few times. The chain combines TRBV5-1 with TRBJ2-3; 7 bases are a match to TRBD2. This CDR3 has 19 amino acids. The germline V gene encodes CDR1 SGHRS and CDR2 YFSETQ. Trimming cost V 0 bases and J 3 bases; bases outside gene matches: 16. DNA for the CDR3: TGCGCCAGCAGCTTGGTCGCATTAGGAGCGGGATCACGGACAGATACGCAGTATTTT. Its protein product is CASSLVALGAGSRTDTQYF.

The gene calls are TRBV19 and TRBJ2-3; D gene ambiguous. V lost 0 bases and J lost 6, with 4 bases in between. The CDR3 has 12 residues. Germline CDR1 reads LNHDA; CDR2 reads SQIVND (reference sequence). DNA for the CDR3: TGTGCCAGTAGTATAGATATTGATACGCAGTATTTT. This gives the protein CASSIDIDTQYF.

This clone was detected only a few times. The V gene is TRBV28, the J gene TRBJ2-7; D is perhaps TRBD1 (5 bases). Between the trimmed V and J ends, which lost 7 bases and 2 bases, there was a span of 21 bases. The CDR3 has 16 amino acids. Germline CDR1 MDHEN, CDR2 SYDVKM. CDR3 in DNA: TGTGCCAGCATGGGTTCCTCGAAAAGGGGAACCTACGAGCAGTACTTC. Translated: CASMGSSKRGTYEQYF.

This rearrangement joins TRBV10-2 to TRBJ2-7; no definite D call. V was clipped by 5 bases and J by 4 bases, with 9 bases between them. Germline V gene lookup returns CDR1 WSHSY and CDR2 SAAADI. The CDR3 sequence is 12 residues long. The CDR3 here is CASSRVQYEQYF. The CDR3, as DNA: TGCGCCAGCAGTAGGGTTCAGTACGAGCAGTACTTC.

The chain's CDR3 is CASSYSGANYGYTF. The DNA of the CDR3 is TGTGCCAGCAGTTACTCGGGAGCTAACTATGGCTACACCTTC. The chain recombines TRBV6-5 with TRBJ1-2; D uncertain. Trimming cost V 0 bases and J 0 bases, with 5 bases left between them. CDR1 is MNHEY, CDR2 SVGAGI, per germline. CDR3 size: 14 residues.

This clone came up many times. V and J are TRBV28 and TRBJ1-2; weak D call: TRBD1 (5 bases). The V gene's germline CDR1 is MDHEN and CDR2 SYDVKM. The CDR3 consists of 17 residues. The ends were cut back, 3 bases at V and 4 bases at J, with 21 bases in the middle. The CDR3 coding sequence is TGTGCCAGCAGTTTGGGGGATTTCTGGGCGCAGGCCTATGGCTACACCTTC. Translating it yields CASSLGDFWAQAYGYTF.

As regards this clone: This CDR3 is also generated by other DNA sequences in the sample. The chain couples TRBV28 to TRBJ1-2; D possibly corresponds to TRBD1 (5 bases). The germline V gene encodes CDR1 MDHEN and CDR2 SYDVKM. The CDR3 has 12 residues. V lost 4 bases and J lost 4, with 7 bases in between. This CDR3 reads CASSSGLYGYTF. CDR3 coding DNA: TGTGCCAGCAGTTCGGGGCTCTATGGCTACACCTTC.

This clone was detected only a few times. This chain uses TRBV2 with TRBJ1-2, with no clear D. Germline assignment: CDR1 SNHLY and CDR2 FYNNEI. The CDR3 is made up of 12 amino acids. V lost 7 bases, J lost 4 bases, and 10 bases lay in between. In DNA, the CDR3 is TGTGCCAGCAATATCAGAATCTATGGCTACACCTTC. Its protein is CASNIRIYGYTF.

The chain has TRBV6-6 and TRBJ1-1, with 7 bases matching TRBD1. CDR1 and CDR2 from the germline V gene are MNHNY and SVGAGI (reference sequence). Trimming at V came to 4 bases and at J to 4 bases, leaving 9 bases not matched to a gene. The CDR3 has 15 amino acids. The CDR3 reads CASSSDREGTTEAFF. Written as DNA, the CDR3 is TGTGCCAGCAGTTCTGACAGGGAGGGGACCACTGAAGCTTTCTTT.

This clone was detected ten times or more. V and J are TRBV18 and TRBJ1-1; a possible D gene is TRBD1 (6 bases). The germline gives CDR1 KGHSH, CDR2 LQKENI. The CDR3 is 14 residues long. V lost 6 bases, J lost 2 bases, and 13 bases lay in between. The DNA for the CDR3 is TGTGCCAGCTCTCCGGGGGGCCGCAACACTGAAGCTTTCTTT. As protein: CASSPGGRNTEAFF.

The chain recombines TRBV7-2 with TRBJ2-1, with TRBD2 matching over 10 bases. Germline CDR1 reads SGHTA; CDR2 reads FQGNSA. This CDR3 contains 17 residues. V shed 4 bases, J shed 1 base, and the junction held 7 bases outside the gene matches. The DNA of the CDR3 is TGTGCCAGCAGCTCGACGACTAGCGGGCCTTCCTACAATGAGCAGTTCTTC. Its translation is CASSSTTSGPSYNEQFF.

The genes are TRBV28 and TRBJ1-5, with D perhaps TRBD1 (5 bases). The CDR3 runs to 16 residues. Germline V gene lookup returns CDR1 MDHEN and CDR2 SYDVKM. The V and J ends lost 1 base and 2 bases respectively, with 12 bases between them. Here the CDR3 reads CASSLLSGSGNQPQHF. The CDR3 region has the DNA TGTGCCAGCAGTTTATTGTCAGGGAGCGGCAATCAGCCCCAGCATTTT.

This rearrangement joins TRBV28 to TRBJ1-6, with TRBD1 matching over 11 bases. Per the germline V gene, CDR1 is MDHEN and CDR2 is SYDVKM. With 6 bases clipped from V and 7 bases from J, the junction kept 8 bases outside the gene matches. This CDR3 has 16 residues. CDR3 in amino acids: CASRSDRGPGNSPLHF. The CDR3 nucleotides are TGTGCCAGCAGATCGGACAGGGGGCCGGGCAATTCACCCCTCCACTTT.

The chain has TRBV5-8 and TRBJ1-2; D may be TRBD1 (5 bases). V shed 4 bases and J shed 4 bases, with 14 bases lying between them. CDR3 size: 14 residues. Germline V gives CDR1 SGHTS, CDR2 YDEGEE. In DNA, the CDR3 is TGTGCCAGCAGCCCGCCGACAGCCTCCTATGGCTACACCTTC. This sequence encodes CASSPPTASYGYTF.

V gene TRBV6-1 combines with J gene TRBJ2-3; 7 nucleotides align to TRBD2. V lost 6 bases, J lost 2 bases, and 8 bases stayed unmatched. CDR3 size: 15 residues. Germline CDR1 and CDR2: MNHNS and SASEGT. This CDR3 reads CASRVQRDLTDTQYF. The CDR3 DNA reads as TGTGCCAGCAGGGTCCAGCGGGACCTCACAGATACGCAGTATTTT.

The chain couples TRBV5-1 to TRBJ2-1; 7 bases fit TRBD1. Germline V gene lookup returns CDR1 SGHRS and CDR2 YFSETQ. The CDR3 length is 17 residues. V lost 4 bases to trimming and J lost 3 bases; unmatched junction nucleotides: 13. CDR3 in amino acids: CASSEWTYRGFYNEQFF. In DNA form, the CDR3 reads TGCGCCAGCAGCGAGTGGACCTACAGGGGTTTCTACAATGAGCAGTTCTTC.

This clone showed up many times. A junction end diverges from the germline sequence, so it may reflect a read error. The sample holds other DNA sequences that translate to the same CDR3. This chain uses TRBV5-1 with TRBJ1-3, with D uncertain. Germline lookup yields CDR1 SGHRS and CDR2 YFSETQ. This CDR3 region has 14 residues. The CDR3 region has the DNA TGCGCCAGCACCTTGGGAGGGAGCGGAAACACCATATATTTT. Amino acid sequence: CASTLGGSGNTIYF.

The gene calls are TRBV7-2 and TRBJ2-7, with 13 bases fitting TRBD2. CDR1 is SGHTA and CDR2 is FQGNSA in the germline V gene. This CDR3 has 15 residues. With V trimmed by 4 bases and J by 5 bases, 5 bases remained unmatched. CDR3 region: CASSSGTSGINEQYF. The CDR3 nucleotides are TGTGCCAGCAGCTCCGGGACTAGCGGGATAAACGAGCAGTACTTC.

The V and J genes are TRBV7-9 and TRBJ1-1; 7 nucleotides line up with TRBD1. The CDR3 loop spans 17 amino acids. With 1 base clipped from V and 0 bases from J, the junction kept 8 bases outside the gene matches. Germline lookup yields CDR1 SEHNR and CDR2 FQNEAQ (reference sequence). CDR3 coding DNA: TGTGCCAGCAGCTTAGAAAACAGGGGATGGATGAACACTGAAGCTTTCTTT. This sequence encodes CASSLENRGWMNTEAFF.

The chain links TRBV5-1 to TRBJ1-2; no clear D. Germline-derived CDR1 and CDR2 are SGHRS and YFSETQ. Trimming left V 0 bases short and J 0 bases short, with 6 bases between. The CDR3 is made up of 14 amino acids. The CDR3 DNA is TGCGCCAGCAGCTTGGACAGCCCTAACTATGGCTACACCTTC. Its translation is CASSLDSPNYGYTF.

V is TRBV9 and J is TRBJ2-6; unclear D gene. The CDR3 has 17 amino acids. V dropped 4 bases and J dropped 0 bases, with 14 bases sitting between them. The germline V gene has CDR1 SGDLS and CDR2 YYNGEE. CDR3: CASSPSMGNSGANVLTF. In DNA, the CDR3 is TGTGCCAGCAGCCCATCCATGGGGAACTCTGGGGCCAACGTCCTGACTTTC.